These 30 T cell receptor beta chains came from one sample sequenced in a study of beta chain features in type 1 diabetes. All of the isolated RNA was reverse transcribed, so expressed TCRB transcripts were sequenced. Produced via immunoSEQ multiplex PCR; TCRdb's table is partial and in-frame only. The sample lists some 300,000 clones, under 8.5% seen once, with 1% in the top ten. Specimen: central memory CD4+ T cells from blood. These receptors all stem from a woman between 18 and 29 years old in good health.

This clone occurred a few times. The chain has TRBV14 and TRBJ2-1; 7 nucleotides line up with TRBD2. Germline values: CDR1 SGHDN, CDR2 FVKESK. The V segment lost 4 bases and the J segment 4 bases; nucleotides outside the gene matches: 10. CDR3 length equals 16 residues. DNA for the CDR3: TGTGCCAGCAGCCCCGGTGCGGGGGAACTTTACAATGAGCAGTTCTTC. This codes for CASSPGAGELYNEQFF. Based on the CDR3 plus reference TRBV14 and TRBJ2-1, the full variable domain is EAGVTQFPSHSVIEKGQTVTLRCDPISGHDNLYWYRRVMGKEIKFLLHFVKESKQDESGMPNNRFLAERTGGTYSTLKVQPAELEDSGVYFCASSPGAGELYNEQFFGPGTRLTVL.

CDR3 nucleotide sequence: TGCGCCAGCAGCCCCGGGACAGGGATTGGCGAGCAGTTCTTC. Protein product: CASSPGTGIGEQFF. J is TRBJ2-1 and V is TRBV5-1, with TRBD1 matching 9 bases. The V gene end was trimmed by 4 bases and the J gene end by 10 bases; junction bases not matched to a gene: 9. The germline CDR1 and CDR2 sequences are SGHRS and YFSETQ. CDR3 length: 14 amino acids.

V is TRBV6-5 and J is TRBJ2-7; D is possibly TRBD2 (5 bases). The CDR3 consists of 14 residues. V gave up 2 bases and J gave up 7 bases, with 15 bases separating them. The V gene's germline CDR1 is MNHEY and CDR2 SVGAGI. The DNA of the CDR3 is TGTGCCAGCAGTTACGGCAACGGGGTTTGGGAGCAGTACTTC. It translates to CASSYGNGVWEQYF.

This clone was seen a handful of times. The chain employs TRBV4-2 and TRBJ2-1, with TRBD2 matching over 13 bases. From germline, CDR1 is LGHNA and CDR2 YNFKEQ. V shed 1 base and J 1 base; nucleotides not matched to a gene: 1. The CDR3 length is 17 residues. For the CDR3, the DNA is TGTGCCAGCAGCCAAGGACTAGCGGGAGGTTCCTACAATGAGCAGTTCTTC. As protein: CASSQGLAGGSYNEQFF.

This clone was counted a few times. The CDR3 loop reads CASSSLVATGELFF. The CDR3, as DNA: TGTGCCAGCAGCTCACTAGTTGCTACCGGGGAGCTGTTTTTT. This chain uses TRBV7-2 with TRBJ2-2; possible D gene TRBD2, 5 bases. Germline CDR1 SGHTA, CDR2 FQGNSA. V was shortened by 4 bases and J by 5 bases, with 11 bases between the two germline ends. CDR3 size: 14 residues.

The sample holds many counts of this clone. The chain couples TRBV18 to TRBJ1-2; D is possibly TRBD1 (5 bases). The V and J ends lost 6 bases and 4 bases respectively, with 6 bases between them. The CDR3 is made up of 11 amino acids. Germline assignment: CDR1 KGHSH and CDR2 LQKENI. The CDR3: CASSQGYGYTF. DNA for the CDR3: TGTGCCAGCTCCCAGGGCTATGGCTACACCTTC. The entire variable domain, with the rest obtained from reference TRBV18 and TRBJ1-2, is as follows: NAGVMQNPRHLVRRRGQEARLRCSPMKGHSHVYWYRQLPEEGLKFMVYLQKENIIDESGMPKERFSAEFPKEGPSILRIQQVVRGDSAAYFCASSQGYGYTFGSGTRLTVV.

This clone was found many times. The chain recombines TRBV2 with TRBJ2-1; D might be TRBD1 (6 bases). The length of the CDR3 is 11 residues. CDR1 is SNHLY and CDR2 is FYNNEI in the germline V gene. V was trimmed by 9 bases and J by 4 bases, leaving 7 bases between them. The DNA of the CDR3 is TGTGCCAGTGGACAGTACAATGAGCAGTTCTTC. Encoded protein: CASGQYNEQFF. Full variable domain (remainder filled in from reference TRBV2 and TRBJ2-1): EPEVTQTPSHQVTQMGQEVILRCVPISNHLYFYWYRQILGQKVEFLVSFYNNEISEKSEIFDDQFSVERPDGSNFTLKIRSTKLEDSAMYFCASGQYNEQFFGPGTRLTVL.

As for this clone: This sample includes further DNA sequences coding for the same CDR3. The CDR3 nucleotides are TGTGCCAGCAGCGTAGGACTAGCGACAGATACGCAGTATTTT. Translation: CASSVGLATDTQYF. The gene calls are TRBV9 and TRBJ2-3; 8 bases line up with TRBD2. The CDR3 loop spans 14 amino acids. Trimming took 0 bases from V and 3 from J; bases not matched to a gene: 0. CDR1 and CDR2 (germline): SGDLS, YYNGEE.

There are many counts of this clone. The CDR3 coding sequence is TGTGCCAGCTCACCGTCGGGACAAGAGTCCGAGCAGTACTTC. Its translation is CASSPSGQESEQYF. The rearrangement joins TRBV18 to TRBJ2-7; D is perhaps TRBD1 (6 bases). CDR1 is KGHSH and CDR2 is LQKENI in the germline V gene. Trimming left V 3 bases short and J 6 bases short, with 15 bases between. The CDR3 sequence is 14 residues long.

This clone has a handful of counts. This chain joins TRBV29-1 and TRBJ2-6; 8 bases are shared with TRBD2. Germline CDR1 reads SQVTM; CDR2 reads ANQGSEA. With 1 base clipped from V and 2 bases from J, the junction kept 13 bases outside the gene matches. The CDR3 consists of 19 residues. In DNA form, the CDR3 reads TGCAGCGTTGAAGTTCGGGTACAGGGACTAGGCGCTGGGGCCAACGTCCTGACTTTC. Translation gives CSVEVRVQGLGAGANVLTF.

The chain links TRBV7-8 to TRBJ2-1, with 10 bases lining up with TRBD1. This CDR3 is built from 15 residues. V shed 4 bases, J shed 6 bases, and the junction held 6 bases outside the gene matches. Germline CDR1 is SGHVS and CDR2 is FQNEAQ. CDR3 sequence (DNA): TGTGCCAGCAGCTCAACGGGACAGGGGTTCAATGAGCAGTTCTTC. This encodes CASSSTGQGFNEQFF.

This clone was observed many times. The J gene is TRBJ2-5, the V gene TRBV7-2, with 10 bases aligning to TRBD2. Germline CDR1 and CDR2: SGHTA and FQGNSA. J lost 5 bases, V lost 3 bases, and 6 bases had no gene match. The CDR3 loop spans 15 amino acids. The CDR3 spells CASSFMSGGAETQYF. DNA of the CDR3: TGTGCCAGCAGCTTCATGAGCGGGGGGGCGGAGACCCAGTACTTC.

This clone was seen more than once but under ten times. The genes are TRBV2 and TRBJ1-2; 10 positions agree with TRBD1. V dropped 6 bases and J dropped 5; count of bases not matched to a gene: 9. Germline V gene lookup returns CDR1 SNHLY and CDR2 FYNNEI. The CDR3 runs 15 residues. The CDR3 DNA follows: TGTGCCAGCAGGGGAGACAGGGGGCCCGCTTATGGCTACACCTTC. This encodes CASRGDRGPAYGYTF.

The chain joins TRBV5-6 to TRBJ2-7, with a weak D call TRBD1 (6 bases). This CDR3 comprises 14 residues. The V and J ends lost 1 base and 3 bases respectively, with 11 bases between them. The germline CDR1 and CDR2 sequences are SGHDT and YYEEEE. For the CDR3, the DNA is TGTGCCAGCAGCTTGACAGGGAATCGCTACGAGCAGTACTTC. Its protein is CASSLTGNRYEQYF.

The chain links TRBV28 to TRBJ2-7, with D unclear. The CDR3 has 13 residues. Trimming removed 7 bases at V and 0 bases at J, with 10 bases between. Germline lookup yields CDR1 MDHEN and CDR2 SYDVKM. DNA for the CDR3: TGTGCCAGCAAATCTCACGACTCCTACGAGCAGTACGTC. It encodes CASKSHDSYEQYV.

The genes are TRBV19 and TRBJ1-4; 7 bases align to TRBD1. Trimming took 3 bases from V and 6 from J; bases not matched to a gene: 7. This CDR3 contains 15 residues. Germline CDR1 is LNHDA and CDR2 is SQIVND (reference sequence). The CDR3 loop reads CASSIWSGGDEKLFF. The CDR3 DNA reads as TGTGCCAGTAGTATTTGGTCAGGGGGTGATGAAAAACTGTTTTTT.

This clone was counted between two and nine times. V is TRBV2 and J is TRBJ2-5; TRBD1 might be the D (6 bases). The germline V gene encodes CDR1 SNHLY and CDR2 FYNNEI. The V end was cut by 11 bases, the J end by 4 bases, with 17 bases between. This CDR3 is built from 13 residues. This CDR3 reads CAGTQGPTETQYF. CDR3 bases: TGTGCCGGAACACAGGGTCCAACAGAGACCCAGTACTTC.

The chain is built from TRBV27 and TRBJ1-5, with 8 bases that match TRBD1. CDR3 length: 17 residues. Germline lookup yields CDR1 MNHEY and CDR2 SMNVEV (reference sequence). Trimming cost V 6 bases and J 0 bases; bases outside gene matches: 10. CDR3: CASSPGQGRYSNQPQHF. As DNA, the CDR3 is TGTGCCAGCAGCCCTGGACAGGGTCGGTATAGCAATCAGCCCCAGCATTTT.

The chain couples TRBV5-1 to TRBJ2-1; D remains ambiguous. There are 14 residues in the CDR3. Germline V lookup: CDR1 SGHRS, CDR2 YFSETQ. V lost 0 bases and J 7 bases, leaving 11 bases between the germline ends. CDR3 coding DNA: TGCGCCAGCAGCTTGGAGGTGGTGGGGAATGAGCAGTTCTTC. Encoded protein: CASSLEVVGNEQFF.

Comment on this clone: Other DNA sequences in the sample encode the same CDR3. The genes are TRBV7-9 and TRBJ2-5; 9 bases line up with TRBD1. The J segment lost 5 bases and the V segment lost 1 base, leaving 5 bases of the junction unmatched. This CDR3 region has 15 residues. Germline V gene lookup returns CDR1 SEHNR and CDR2 FQNEAQ (reference sequence). The CDR3 DNA reads TGTGCCAGCAGCTTAGGGGACAGGGACGGGGAGACCCAGTACTTC. Translated, it gives CASSLGDRDGETQYF.

DNA of the CDR3: TGTGCCGCGGACCAGGGTGGGAACATTCAGTACTTC. This codes for CAADQGGNIQYF. The V call is TRBV30, the J call TRBJ2-4, with a weak D call TRBD1 (5 bases). The V end lost 8 bases, the J end lost 7 bases, and 15 bases lay between the germline ends. Germline-derived CDR1 and CDR2 are GTSNPN and SVGIG (reference sequence). CDR3 length equals 12 residues.

The rearrangement uses TRBV27 and TRBJ1-6; D gene ambiguous. Trimming shortened V by 7 bases and J by 10 bases, and 17 bases separated the two germline ends. The CDR3 length is 14 residues. Germline V gene data show CDR1 as MNHEY and CDR2 as SMNVEV (reference sequence). The CDR3 reads CASTWGGKESPLHF. CDR3 bases: TGTGCCAGCACCTGGGGAGGGAAAGAATCACCCCTCCACTTT.

Note on this clone: Other DNA sequences of this sample code for an identical CDR3. V usage is TRBV28 and J usage is TRBJ1-5; a possible D gene is TRBD1 (5 bases). The CDR3 is 15 amino acids. Trimming took off 6 bases at V and 3 bases at J, with 15 bases between the two ends. The germline gives CDR1 MDHEN, CDR2 SYDVKM. The CDR3 coding sequence is TGTGCCAGCAGCCTATCCGGGGCCTTCAATCAGCCCCAGCATTTT. It is translated as CASSLSGAFNQPQHF.

This clone was counted a few times. The V and J genes are TRBV6-1 and TRBJ2-1; D is perhaps TRBD2 (5 bases). Trimming removed 2 bases from V and 7 bases from J, with 18 bases in between. Germline loops: CDR1 MNHNS, CDR2 SASEGT. The CDR3 length is 16 residues. CDR3 bases: TGTGCCAGCAGTGAACACCTAGCTAGGGCGGATAATGAGCAGTTCTTC. Translated, it gives CASSEHLARADNEQFF.

The chain links TRBV7-2 to TRBJ1-4, with D hard to call. Germline lookup yields CDR1 SGHTA and CDR2 FQGNSA. V lost 3 bases to trimming and J lost 8 bases, with 4 bases between them. CDR3 length: 11 amino acids. CDR3 bases: TGTGCCAGCAGCTTTGGAGAAAAACTGTTTTTT. It translates to CASSFGEKLFF.

This clone was seen a few times. This chain uses TRBV29-1 with TRBJ2-1; 8 bases fit TRBD2. Trimming removed 7 bases from V and 4 bases from J; junction bases left unmatched: 9. The V gene's germline CDR1 is SQVTM and CDR2 ANQGSEA. CDR3 size: 14 residues. The CDR3 coding sequence is TGCAGCGCACGGGGGGGGACCTATTACAATGAGCAGTTCTTC. This gives the protein CSARGGTYYNEQFF.

This chain uses TRBV6-5 with TRBJ1-1; D not resolved. The germline V gene has CDR1 MNHEY and CDR2 SVGAGI. Trimming removed 4 bases from V and 6 bases from J, with 15 bases in between. The CDR3 consists of 14 residues. In DNA, the CDR3 is TGTGCCAGCAGTTTTGACGAGGAGGTAGCTGAAGCTTTCTTT. This translates into CASSFDEEVAEAFF.

This clone was counted only a few times. The rearrangement links TRBV5-1 to TRBJ2-4; D is possibly TRBD1 (6 bases). The V end lost 2 bases, the J end lost 0 bases, and 15 bases lay between the germline ends. Germline values: CDR1 SGHRS, CDR2 YFSETQ. There are 17 residues in the CDR3. The CDR3 DNA is TGCGCCAGCAGCTTAATTCCGGGACACGTAGCCAAAAACATTCAGTACTTC. Its protein product is CASSLIPGHVAKNIQYF. Drawing the rest from reference TRBV5-1 and TRBJ2-4, the complete variable domain is KAGVTQTPRYLIKTRGQQVTLSCSPISGHRSVSWYQQTPGQGLQFLFEYFSETQRNKGNFPGRFSGRQFSNSRSEMNVSTLELGDSALYLCASSLIPGHVAKNIQYFGAGTRLSVL.

As concerns this clone: A much larger clone lies a single base off, so this may be a read error. In DNA, the CDR3 is TGTGCCAGCAGCACCCACACAGATACGCAGTATTTT. Residues: CASSTHTDTQYF. The chain uses TRBV7-8 and TRBJ2-3; D is ambiguous. The CDR3 contains 12 residues. Between the trimmed V and J ends, which lost 5 bases and 2 bases, there was a span of 5 bases. The V gene's germline CDR1 is SGHVS and CDR2 FQNEAQ.

The genes are TRBV6-6 and TRBJ1-3; no definite D call. Per germline, CDR1 MNHNY and CDR2 SVGAGI (reference sequence). The CDR3 spans 12 residues. Trimming shortened V by 7 bases and J by 4 bases, and 8 bases separated the two germline ends. For the CDR3, the DNA is TGTGCCAGCACTTTAGACGGAAACACCATATATTTT. Protein product: CASTLDGNTIYF.